These 20 T cell receptor beta chains share one sample of origin, sequenced in a study of cytomegalovirus exposure and HLA in healthy donors (dated by TCRdb to the late 2010s). The library relied on the immunoSEQ multiplex PCR assay. A mixture of 60 forward primers for TCR Vbeta segments and 13 reverse primers for TCR Jbeta segments was used in the multiplex PCR. Not all clones reach the TCRdb copy of this immuneACCESS table, which keeps in-frame sequences only. Checked studies attribute under half of the gap to unresolved V genes and leave the rest unexplained. In all, the sample holds around 200,000 clones, and 83% of those were seen once. The ten largest clones represent roughly 1.5% of the sample. Sequenced input: PBMCs. These receptors were taken from a man aged 45-65 years in good health and CMV-seronegative.

The chain couples TRBV11-3 to TRBJ2-1, with 9 bases lining up with TRBD1. With 5 bases clipped from V and 1 base from J, the junction kept 3 bases outside the gene matches. From germline, CDR1 is SGHNT and CDR2 YENEEA. The CDR3 has 15 amino acids. DNA for the CDR3: TGTGCCAGCAGCCCAGGGACAGGGTCCTACAATGAGCAGTTCTTC. It codes for CASSPGTGSYNEQFF. The full variable domain, in which reference TRBV11-3 and TRBJ2-1 provide the parts outside the CDR3, is EAGVVQSPRYKIIEKKQPVAFWCNPISGHNTLYWYLQNLGQGPELLIRYENEEAVDDSQLPKDRFSAERLKGVDSTLKIQPAELGDSAVYLCASSPGTGSYNEQFFGPGTRLTVL.

This clone was found a few times. The chain links TRBV5-4 to TRBJ2-6; D is perhaps TRBD2 (5 bases). The CDR3 loop spans 18 amino acids. Germline V lookup: CDR1 SGHNT, CDR2 YYREEE (reference sequence). Trimming pared 1 base from V and 2 bases from J, leaving 16 bases between. CDR3 bases: TGTGCCAGCAGCTTGAAGCTTTTACTGAGGGCTGGGGCCAACGTCCTGACTTTC. Residues: CASSLKLLLRAGANVLTF. Together with reference TRBV5-4 and TRBJ2-6, the CDR3 gives the full variable domain: ETGVTQSPTHLIKTRGQQVTLRCSSQSGHNTVSWYQQALGQGPQFIFQYYREEENGRGNFPPRFSGLQFPNYSSELNVNALELDDSALYLCASSLKLLLRAGANVLTFGAGSRLTVL.

This chain uses TRBV28 with TRBJ1-5, with 7 bases fitting TRBD1. Germline V gene data show CDR1 as MDHEN and CDR2 as SYDVKM. The CDR3 spans 17 residues. The junction had 11 bases not matched to a gene; V was cut back by 2 bases and J by 4 bases. The DNA for the CDR3 is TGTGCCAGCAGTTTAGGACGGGGACAGCCGGATAATCAGCCCCAGCATTTT. It codes for CASSLGRGQPDNQPQHF.

In DNA form, the CDR3 reads TGCAGTGCTCGCGGGGGGCACGAGCAGTACTTC. Translated, it gives CSARGGHEQYF. This rearrangement joins TRBV20-1 to TRBJ2-7, with 8 bases that match TRBD2. The ends lost 5 bases at V and 5 bases at J; junction bases unmatched: 2. CDR1 is DFQATT and CDR2 is SNEGSKA in the germline V gene (reference sequence). The CDR3 sequence is 11 residues long.

The genes are TRBV28 and TRBJ2-5; 10 bases line up with TRBD1. The length of the CDR3 is 17 residues. Germline-derived CDR1 and CDR2 are MDHEN and SYDVKM. V gave up 4 bases and J gave up 6 bases; unmatched junction bases: 14. CDR3 protein: CASSYGGTGALGKTQYF. DNA of the CDR3: TGTGCCAGCAGTTATGGCGGGACAGGGGCGCTTGGGAAGACCCAGTACTTC.

The chain links TRBV7-2 to TRBJ2-5, with TRBD2 as a possible D gene (5 bases). V was shortened by 1 base and J by 1 base, with 10 bases between the two germline ends. Germline loops: CDR1 SGHTA, CDR2 FQGNSA. The CDR3 extends over 15 amino acids. This chain's CDR3 is CASSLGARGQETQYF. The CDR3, as DNA: TGTGCCAGCAGCTTAGGGGCACGGGGCCAAGAGACCCAGTACTTC.

This chain uses TRBV7-9 with TRBJ2-7; D perhaps matches TRBD1 (6 bases). The V end was cut by 5 bases, the J end by 2 bases, with 13 bases between. The length of the CDR3 is 14 residues. Germline-derived CDR1 and CDR2 are SEHNR and FQNEAQ (reference sequence). The CDR3 coding sequence is TGTGCCAGCAGCCCGGACAGTGGCCCCTACGAGCAGTACTTC. It specifies CASSPDSGPYEQYF.

CDR3 loop: CSARVGDGYTF. In DNA, the CDR3 is TGCAGTGCTAGAGTCGGGGATGGCTACACCTTC. The chain links TRBV20-1 to TRBJ1-2, with no clear D. CDR1 and CDR2 (germline): DFQATT, SNEGSKA (reference sequence). V shed 1 base and J shed 6 bases, with 6 bases lying between them. The CDR3 has 11 residues.

V is TRBV6-1 and J is TRBJ1-2; tentatively, D is TRBD1 (5 bases). V shed 7 bases and J shed 5 bases, with 14 bases lying between them. Germline loops: CDR1 MNHNS, CDR2 SASEGT. This CDR3 is built from 13 residues. In DNA form, the CDR3 reads TGTGCCAGCAAGACAGCAATTTATTATGGCTACACCTTC. Translation: CASKTAIYYGYTF.

A word on this clone: Additional DNA sequences in this sample encode the identical CDR3. V and J are TRBV6-5 and TRBJ1-1; D perhaps matches TRBD1 (6 bases). Germline CDR1 MNHEY, CDR2 SVGAGI. Trimming took off 2 bases at V and 4 bases at J, with 11 bases between the two ends. This CDR3 has 14 residues. CDR3 sequence: CASSYGQGSTEAFF. In DNA, the CDR3 is TGTGCCAGCAGTTACGGCCAGGGGAGCACTGAAGCTTTCTTT.

The genes are TRBV2 and TRBJ2-3; 8 bases agree with TRBD2. Germline values: CDR1 SNHLY, CDR2 FYNNEI. V was pared by 8 bases and J by 6 bases, with 13 bases of the junction left unmatched. The CDR3 extends over 15 amino acids. DNA for the CDR3: TGTGCCAGCCTCAAACTATCTAGCGGGCCTGATACGCAGTATTTT. This codes for CASLKLSSGPDTQYF.

This clone was observed a few times. One end of the junction fails to match germline, which may point to a read error. The chain links TRBV7-9 to TRBJ1-2; no firm D call. Germline CDR1 is SEHNR and CDR2 is FQNEAQ (reference sequence). CDR3 length equals 16 residues. CDR3 in amino acids: CSSSPTRAGANYGYTF. DNA of the CDR3: TGTTCCAGCAGCCCGACCCGGGCGGGAGCTAACTATGGCTACACCTTC. Looking up the rest from reference TRBV7-9 and TRBJ1-2 gives the full variable domain: DTGVSQNPRHKITKRGQNVTFRCDPISEHNRLYWYRQTLGQGPEFLTYFQNEAQLEKSRLLSDRFSAERPKGSFSTLEIQRTEQGDSAMYLCSSSPTRAGANYGYTFGSGTRLTVV.

The CDR3 coding sequence is TGTGCCATCAGTGACAGGACAGGGGGCGGAAACGAGCAGTACTTC. Protein: CAISDRTGGGNEQYF. The V call is TRBV10-3, the J call TRBJ2-5; TRBD1 agrees at 11 bases. Judging by the DNA end, TRBJ2-7 fits better; the J call may be wrong. Germline V gene data show CDR1 as ENHRY and CDR2 as SYGVKD. The CDR3 sequence is 15 residues long.

With respect to this clone: The junction differs from germline at one of its ends, possibly a read error. This chain links TRBV7-9 with TRBJ1-3, with D unresolved. The CDR3 sequence is 15 residues long. Germline V lookup: CDR1 SEHNR, CDR2 FQNEAQ (reference sequence). Here the CDR3 reads CSSSRRQSSGNTIYF. CDR3 DNA sequence: TGTTCCAGCAGCCGCAGGCAAAGCTCTGGAAACACCATATATTTT. Filled out from reference TRBV7-9 and TRBJ1-3, the complete variable domain reads DTGVSQNPRHKITKRGQNVTFRCDPISEHNRLYWYRQTLGQGPEFLTYFQNEAQLEKSRLLSDRFSAERPKGSFSTLEIQRTEQGDSAMYLCSSSRRQSSGNTIYFGEGSWLTVV.

Note on this clone: The junction shows a germline mismatch at one end, possibly a read error. The chain employs TRBV7-7 and TRBJ2-5, with 8 nucleotides matching TRBD1. Germline V gene lookup returns CDR1 SSHAT and CDR2 FNYEAQ (reference sequence). The length of the CDR3 is 16 residues. Written as DNA, the CDR3 is TGTGCTAGCAGCCCTGTTGGGACAGGTTCGCAAGAGACCCAGTACTTC. It is translated as CASSPVGTGSQETQYF.

The DNA for the CDR3 is TGTGCCAGCAGCTTTTGGACAGGACCCTACTACGAGCAGTACTTC. It encodes CASSFWTGPYYEQYF. This chain uses TRBV7-6 with TRBJ2-7; TRBD1 aligns across 7 bases. V lost 3 bases, J lost 3 bases, and 8 bases stayed unmatched. Germline V CDR1 and CDR2: SGHVS, FNYEAQ. The CDR3 is made up of 15 amino acids.

The rearrangement joins TRBV9 to TRBJ2-2; TRBD1 matches at 8 bases. V lost 6 bases to trimming and J lost 5 bases; unmatched junction nucleotides: 9. The CDR3 loop spans 15 amino acids. Germline CDR1 and CDR2: SGDLS and YYNGEE. The CDR3 DNA sequence: TGTGCCAGCACCGCGCAGGGGGCGCTGACCGGGGAGCTGTTTTTT. Translation: CASTAQGALTGELFF. The full variable domain, with the rest looked up from reference TRBV9 and TRBJ2-2, is DSGVTQTPKHLITATGQRVTLRCSPRSGDLSVYWYQQSLDQGLQFLIQYYNGEERAKGNILERFSAQQFPDLHSELNLSSLELGDSALYFCASTAQGALTGELFFGEGSRLTVL.

In its sample, this clone was seen once. The chain combines TRBV5-8 with TRBJ1-4; 7 nucleotides align to TRBD1. The length of the CDR3 is 15 residues. From germline, CDR1 is SGHTS and CDR2 YDEGEE. Trimming cost V 7 bases and J 8 bases; bases outside gene matches: 14. In nucleotides, the CDR3 is TGTGCCAGCCCAAAGGTTCGGACAGGAGGCGAAAAACTGTTTTTT. This encodes CASPKVRTGGEKLFF.

J is TRBJ2-3 and V is TRBV2; the match to TRBD2 covers 7 bases. Germline CDR1 and CDR2: SNHLY and FYNNEI. This CDR3 is built from 16 residues. Trimming removed 6 bases from V and 3 bases from J; junction bases left unmatched: 12. The CDR3 coding sequence is TGTGCCAGCAGCCCAAACTCCGGGACTAAGACAGATACGCAGTATTTT. It translates to CASSPNSGTKTDTQYF.

This clone came up a few times. The chain couples TRBV5-1 to TRBJ1-5, with 7 bases lining up with TRBD1. This CDR3 is built from 16 residues. Trimming cost V 0 bases and J 2 bases; bases outside gene matches: 5. Germline CDR1 SGHRS, CDR2 YFSETQ. The CDR3 here is CASSLAPGGGNQPQHF. CDR3 coding DNA: TGCGCCAGCAGCTTGGCCCCAGGGGGAGGCAATCAGCCCCAGCATTTT.